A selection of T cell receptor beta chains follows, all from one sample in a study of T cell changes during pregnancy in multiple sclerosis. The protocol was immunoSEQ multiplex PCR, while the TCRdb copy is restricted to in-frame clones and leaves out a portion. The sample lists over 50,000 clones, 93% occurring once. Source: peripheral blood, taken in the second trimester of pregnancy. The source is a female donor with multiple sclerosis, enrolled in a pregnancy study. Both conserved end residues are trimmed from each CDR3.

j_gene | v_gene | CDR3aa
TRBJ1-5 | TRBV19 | ASSIPGRVEGFNQPQH
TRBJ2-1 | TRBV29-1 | SVGRADNEQF
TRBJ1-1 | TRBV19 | ASSPAGGMSTEAF
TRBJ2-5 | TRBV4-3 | ASSQGSGLQETQY
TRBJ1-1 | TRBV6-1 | ASSLRTGGNTEAF
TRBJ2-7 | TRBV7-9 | ASSLGRASGAYEQY
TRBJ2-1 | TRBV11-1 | ASGSDREAYNEQF
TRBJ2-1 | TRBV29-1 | SVEIWLAGFFGGGEQF
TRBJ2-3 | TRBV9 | ASSEVAGASDTQY
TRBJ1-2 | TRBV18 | ASSPPDRLNGYT
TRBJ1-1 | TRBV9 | ASSPRQGYTEAF
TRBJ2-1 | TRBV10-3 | AISDRVPNEQF
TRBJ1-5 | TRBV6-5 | ASRPTGKRQPQH
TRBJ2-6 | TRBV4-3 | ASSQHQGAGANVLT
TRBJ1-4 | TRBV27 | ASSLSGQGEDSNEKLF
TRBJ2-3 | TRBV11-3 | ASSLSHLAGGPTDTQY
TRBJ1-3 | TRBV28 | ASSAGSLGNTIY
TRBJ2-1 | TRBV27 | ASSSSGARHEQF
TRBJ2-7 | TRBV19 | ASRQGGSYEQY
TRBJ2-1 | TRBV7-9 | ASSQLRFSYNEQF
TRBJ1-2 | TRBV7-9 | ASSTEGVGYT
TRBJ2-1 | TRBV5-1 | ASSLRAQSGGEQF
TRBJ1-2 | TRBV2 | AITQGYGYT
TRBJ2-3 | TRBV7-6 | ASSSIPEGRVEDTQY
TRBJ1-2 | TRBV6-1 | ASSESFSGMGVRYT
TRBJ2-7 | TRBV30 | AWRQAGGPHEQY